This entry lists 15 T cell receptor beta chains sequenced from one sample in a study of CD8+ T cells in alopecia areata. Documented treatment: oral pan-JAK inhibitor, 5-10 mg twice daily. The sequencing template was cDNA reverse transcribed from extracted RNA. Generated by immunoSEQ multiplex PCR, the TCRdb table keeps only in-frame clones and is missing some. This repertoire shows under 200,000 clones, around three fifths found once; its top ten account for over 12%. The input for sequencing was CD4+ T cells sorted from blood, taken at week 24, from a patient treated with tofacitinib. Receptors were obtained from a human donor with alopecia areata.

In this sample, this clone turned up a few times. At the DNA level, this CDR3 is encoded by other sequences in the same sample as well. The chain links TRBV5-6 to TRBJ2-3, with D perhaps assigned TRBD1 or TRBD2 (5 bases each). The length of the CDR3 is 15 residues. From germline, CDR1 is SGHDT and CDR2 YYEEEE. Trimming stripped 0 bases from V and 2 bases from J, with 10 bases between. CDR3 protein: CASSLVQGPTDTQYF. The CDR3 coding sequence is TGTGCCAGCAGCTTGGTTCAGGGACCCACAGATACGCAGTATTTT.

V is TRBV5-1 and J is TRBJ1-1; 9 nucleotides agree with TRBD1. This CDR3 has 16 residues. Germline values: CDR1 SGHRS, CDR2 YFSETQ. The V gene end was trimmed by 1 base and the J gene end by 4 bases; junction bases not matched to a gene: 8. The CDR3 reads CASSLFLGQGLTEAFF. The CDR3 coding sequence is TGCGCCAGCAGCTTGTTTCTGGGACAGGGACTCACTGAAGCTTTCTTT.

This rearrangement joins TRBV27 to TRBJ2-7; D possibly matches TRBD1 or TRBD2 (5 bases each). Germline V gives CDR1 MNHEY, CDR2 SMNVEV (reference sequence). Trimming removed 4 bases at V and 0 bases at J, with 10 bases between. The CDR3 runs 14 residues. The CDR3 nucleotides are TGTGCCAGCAGTTCAGGGAGACTCTCCTACGAGCAGTACTTC. It is translated as CASSSGRLSYEQYF.

V usage is TRBV5-1 and J usage is TRBJ2-5, with TRBD2 identical over 7 bases. There are 16 residues in the CDR3. The V gene end was trimmed by 4 bases and the J gene end by 4 bases; junction bases not matched to a gene: 13. Germline V CDR1 and CDR2: SGHRS, YFSETQ. This CDR3 reads CASSPGRGIRRETQYF. CDR3 bases: TGCGCCAGCAGCCCCGGGCGGGGGATCCGGAGAGAGACCCAGTACTTC.

The chain combines TRBV30 with TRBJ1-5, with D tentatively TRBD1 (5 bases). The germline gives CDR1 GTSNPN, CDR2 SVGIG (reference sequence). Trimming took off 1 base at V and 2 bases at J, with 9 bases between the two ends. The CDR3 totals 14 residues. The CDR3 DNA sequence: TGTGCCTGGAGTGCGGTACAGGGCAATCAGCCCCAGCATTTT. Residues: CAWSAVQGNQPQHF.

This clone was recorded only once. The chain has TRBV7-9 and TRBJ2-4; 12 bases align to TRBD1. The CDR3 spans 19 residues. Trimming cost V 1 base and J 0 bases; bases outside gene matches: 7. In germline, CDR1 is SEHNR, CDR2 FQNEAQ (reference sequence). The chain's CDR3 is CASSLDGTGGRLAKNIQYF. The CDR3 bases are TGTGCCAGCAGCTTAGACGGGACAGGGGGCCGACTAGCCAAAAACATTCAGTACTTC. Supplemented by reference TRBV7-9 and TRBJ2-4, the full variable domain reads DTGVSQNPRHKITKRGQNVTFRCDPISEHNRLYWYRQTLGQGPEFLTYFQNEAQLEKSRLLSDRFSAERPKGSFSTLEIQRTEQGDSAMYLCASSLDGTGGRLAKNIQYFGAGTRLSVL.

The chain has TRBV19 and TRBJ1-2; 8 nucleotides agree with TRBD1. V gave up 4 bases and J gave up 4 bases; unmatched junction bases: 8. Germline V gene lookup returns CDR1 LNHDA and CDR2 SQIVND (reference sequence). The length of the CDR3 is 15 residues. In DNA form, the CDR3 reads TGTGCCAGTAGTAAAACCGGGACAGGAGTCTATGGCTACACCTTC. Its protein is CASSKTGTGVYGYTF.

The chain employs TRBV30 and TRBJ2-7; 13 bases map to TRBD2. V lost 1 base to trimming and J lost 1 base; unmatched junction nucleotides: 7. The V gene's germline CDR1 is GTSNPN and CDR2 SVGIG (reference sequence). This CDR3 comprises 17 residues. In DNA, the CDR3 is TGTGCCTGGAGTGGCCGACTAGCGGGGGGCCTATCCTACGAGCAGTACTTC. Translated, it gives CAWSGRLAGGLSYEQYF.

The gene calls are TRBV7-9 and TRBJ2-5; TRBD1 matches at 8 bases. The CDR3 has 14 amino acids. Germline CDR1 reads SEHNR; CDR2 reads FQNEAQ (reference sequence). V dropped 2 bases and J dropped 4; count of bases not matched to a gene: 3. CDR3 nucleotides: TGTGCCAGCAGCTTACAGGGGGCGAGAGAGACCCAGTACTTC. Translated: CASSLQGARETQYF.

The table lists this clone with a few counts. V and J are TRBV6-6 and TRBJ2-1; 12 bases are shared with TRBD2. Germline loops: CDR1 MNHNY, CDR2 SVGAGI (reference sequence). The length of the CDR3 is 16 residues. V lost 7 bases to trimming and J lost 12 bases; unmatched junction nucleotides: 16. CDR3 in DNA: TGTGCCAGCACCGAACCGACGGGACTAGCGGGCGGAGGGCAGTTCTTC. Its translation: CASTEPTGLAGGGQFF.

The V gene is TRBV30, the J gene TRBJ1-2; TRBD1 might be the D (5 bases). V lost 1 base and J lost 8, with 23 bases in between. Per the germline V gene, CDR1 is GTSNPN and CDR2 is SVGIG (reference sequence). The CDR3 contains 16 residues. CDR3 sequence reads: CAWSEPFPGTTGGYTF. CDR3 DNA sequence: TGTGCCTGGAGTGAACCATTCCCCGGGACCACGGGCGGCTACACCTTC.

This clone was detected only a few times. The J gene is TRBJ2-5, the V gene TRBV10-1, with TRBD1 identical over 12 bases. This CDR3 contains 16 residues. Per germline, CDR1 WNHNN and CDR2 SYGVQD (reference sequence). V lost 6 bases, J lost 1 base, and 6 bases stayed unmatched. CDR3 amino acids: CASSPGQGASQETQYF. The CDR3 coding sequence is TGCGCCAGCAGCCCGGGACAGGGGGCCTCCCAAGAGACCCAGTACTTC.

The chain combines TRBV29-1 with TRBJ1-2, with 10 bases aligning to TRBD1. Unmatched junction bases numbered 5, after V lost 6 bases and J lost 4 bases. Germline V CDR1 and CDR2: SQVTM, ANQGSEA. The CDR3 is 13 residues long. CDR3 region: CSVKTGGAYGYTF. CDR3 nucleotides: TGCAGCGTGAAGACAGGGGGCGCCTATGGCTACACCTTC.

The V call is TRBV5-4, the J call TRBJ1-1; D might be TRBD1 (5 bases). V was pared by 0 bases and J by 3 bases, with 9 bases between. The CDR3 spans 14 residues. CDR1 SGHNT and CDR2 YYREEE come from the germline V gene (reference sequence). The CDR3: CASSLGGGDTEAFF. CDR3 nucleotide sequence: TGTGCCAGCAGCTTGGGTGGGGGGGACACTGAAGCTTTCTTT.

In its sample, this clone was seen a few times. The J gene is TRBJ2-7, the V gene TRBV29-1; possibly TRBD1 for D (6 bases). In germline, CDR1 is SQVTM, CDR2 ANQGSEA. CDR3 length: 13 residues. V lost 7 bases and J lost 0, with 13 bases in between. DNA for the CDR3: TGCAGCGCCTCACAGGGAAGCTCCTACGAGCAGTACTTC. Translating it yields CSASQGSSYEQYF.